This T cell receptor (beta chain) was sequenced in a study of blood T cell repertoires in COVID-19. Study summary: Both acute and convalescent COVID-19 samples were obtained from the United States, Italy and Spain.

Some clones are missing from TCRdb's copy, which holds only in-frame ones; the method was immunoSEQ multiplex PCR. Of tens of thousands of clones listed, over 80% were seen once; the top ten hold approximately 2.4%. V lost 5 bases and J 0 bases, leaving 11 bases between the germline ends. The CDR3 runs 15 residues. Germline V gene lookup returns CDR1 LNHNV and CDR2 YYDKDF (reference sequence). Sample: peripheral blood. The chain links TRBV15 to TRBJ1-3, with unresolved D. The receptor comes from a man older than 75 with active or convalescent COVID-19. CDR3 protein: CATSVAEFSGNTIYF. In DNA form, the CDR3 reads TGTGCCACCAGCGTTGCAGAATTCTCTGGAAACACCATATATTTT. The complete variable domain, with remaining parts taken from reference TRBV15 and TRBJ1-3, reads DAMVIQNPRYQVTQFGKPVTLSCSQTLNHNVMYWYQQKSSQAPKLLFHYYDKDFNNEADTPDNFQSRRPNTSFCFLDIRSPGLGDTAMYLCATSVAEFSGNTIYFGEGSWLTVV.